The 29 T cell receptor beta chains given below trace back to one sample, sequenced in a study of blood T cell repertoires in COVID-19. Profiled with immunoSEQ multiplex PCR; TCRdb holds only in-frame clones, not every one. Of around 180,000 clones detected, roughly 80% appear once; the ten largest clones hold approximately 5.4%. The specimen sequenced was peripheral blood. These TCRs come from a woman aged 25 to 39 with acute or convalescent COVID-19.

At least ten counts were recorded for this clone. The chain is built from TRBV24-1 and TRBJ2-1; the match to TRBD1 covers 9 bases. V dropped 4 bases and J dropped 3; count of bases not matched to a gene: 6. The CDR3 runs 16 residues. CDR1 and CDR2 from the germline V gene are KGHDR and SFDVKD. This chain's CDR3 is CATSEVQGANYNEQFF. The CDR3 bases are TGTGCCACCAGTGAGGTACAGGGGGCGAACTACAATGAGCAGTTCTTC.

V is TRBV5-1 and J is TRBJ2-1; TRBD1 is a possible D gene (6 bases). The V and J ends lost 1 base and 10 bases respectively, with 9 bases between them. Germline CDR1 is SGHRS and CDR2 is YFSETQ. This CDR3 is 12 amino acids long. The chain's CDR3 is CASSLLQGEQFF. For the CDR3, the DNA is TGCGCCAGCAGCTTGTTACAGGGAGAGCAGTTCTTC.

The rearrangement joins TRBV7-2 to TRBJ1-3; 7 nucleotides agree with TRBD1. This CDR3 comprises 15 residues. Germline assignment: CDR1 SGHTA and CDR2 FQGNSA. Unmatched junction bases numbered 3, after V lost 1 base and J lost 3 bases. As DNA, the CDR3 is TGTGCCAGCAGCTTAGTCGACAGGGTTGGAAACACCATATATTTT. It yields the protein CASSLVDRVGNTIYF.

Worth noting for this clone: The identical CDR3 is also encoded by other nucleotide sequences in the sample. The chain carries TRBV27 and TRBJ1-5; the match to TRBD1 covers 9 bases. V dropped 6 bases and J dropped 2; count of bases not matched to a gene: 2. CDR1 is MNHEY and CDR2 is SMNVEV in the germline V gene (reference sequence). CDR3 length: 14 residues. The CDR3 DNA sequence: TGTGCCAGCAGGAGGACAGGGGGCAATCAGCCCCAGCATTTT. It encodes CASRRTGGNQPQHF.

V is TRBV30 and J is TRBJ2-1; 10 bases map to TRBD2. The germline V gene encodes CDR1 GTSNPN and CDR2 SVGIG (reference sequence). V shed 5 bases, J shed 4 bases, and the junction held 8 bases outside the gene matches. This CDR3 region has 15 residues. CDR3 sequence: CAWDRAGGPYNEQFF. As DNA, the CDR3 is TGTGCCTGGGACAGAGCGGGGGGGCCTTACAATGAGCAGTTCTTC.

The chain links TRBV27 to TRBJ1-2, with TRBD1 as a possible D gene (6 bases). The CDR3 covers 13 residues. From germline, CDR1 is MNHEY and CDR2 SMNVEV (reference sequence). The V end lost 4 bases, the J end lost 6 bases, and 12 bases lay between the germline ends. The CDR3 sequence is CASSSGALDGYTF. The CDR3 region has the DNA TGTGCCAGCAGTTCAGGGGCCCTTGATGGCTACACCTTC.

This chain uses TRBV6-5 with TRBJ1-2, with 7 positions matching TRBD1. Germline V gene data show CDR1 as MNHEY and CDR2 as SVGAGI. The CDR3 runs to 14 residues. Trimming took 5 bases from V and 4 from J; bases not matched to a gene: 7. The CDR3 protein is CASSKRDSSYGYTF. In nucleotides, the CDR3 is TGTGCCAGCAGTAAAAGGGACAGCAGCTATGGCTACACCTTC.

The chain joins TRBV27 to TRBJ2-5; D is possibly TRBD2 (6 bases). V lost 6 bases, J lost 1 base, and 18 bases lay in between. CDR1 MNHEY and CDR2 SMNVEV come from the germline V gene (reference sequence). The CDR3 totals 16 residues. CDR3 loop: CASRPTSGLIQETQYF. Written as DNA, the CDR3 is TGTGCCAGCAGGCCTACTTCGGGACTCATCCAAGAGACCCAGTACTTC.

The chain is built from TRBV6-5 and TRBJ1-2, with TRBD1 as a possible D gene (6 bases). CDR3 length: 12 residues. Germline values: CDR1 MNHEY, CDR2 SVGAGI. V gave up 6 bases and J gave up 7 bases, with 12 bases separating them. This CDR3 reads CASRGGARGYTF. In DNA, the CDR3 is TGTGCCAGCAGGGGGGGGGCGCGTGGCTACACCTTC.

CDR3 in amino acids: CASSELRGENIQYF. Written as DNA, the CDR3 is TGTGCCAGCAGCGAGTTACGGGGGGAAAACATTCAGTACTTC. The chain links TRBV2 to TRBJ2-4; 7 bases line up with TRBD2. CDR3 size: 14 residues. CDR1 and CDR2 from the germline V gene are SNHLY and FYNNEI. With V trimmed by 6 bases and J by 5 bases, 7 bases remained unmatched.

This clone came up once. The genes are TRBV11-2 and TRBJ2-2; D is undetermined. This CDR3 spans 15 amino acids. CDR1 is SGHAT, CDR2 FQNNGV, per germline. V lost 5 bases to trimming and J lost 4 bases, with 14 bases between them. CDR3 amino acids: CASSPTLTFTGELFF. The CDR3 nucleotides are TGTGCCAGCAGCCCCACCCTGACATTCACCGGGGAGCTGTTTTTT.

V is TRBV7-2 and J is TRBJ2-7; 9 positions match TRBD2. This CDR3 comprises 16 residues. Germline V gives CDR1 SGHTA, CDR2 FQGNSA. CDR3 residues: CAIEPDAGGIPYEQYF. The CDR3 DNA reads as TGTGCGATCGAGCCGGATGCGGGGGGGATCCCCTACGAGCAGTACTTC.

The chain employs TRBV12-5 and TRBJ2-1; D is perhaps TRBD1 (5 bases). The CDR3 extends over 12 amino acids. V lost 8 bases and J 6 bases, leaving 11 bases between the germline ends. Germline assignment: CDR1 LGHNT and CDR2 FRNRAP. CDR3 DNA sequence: TGTGCTAGTTCGGATAGGGGCAATGAGCAGTTCTTC. It specifies CASSDRGNEQFF.

V and J are TRBV30 and TRBJ2-3, with D perhaps matching TRBD2 (6 bases). Germline V gives CDR1 GTSNPN, CDR2 SVGIG (reference sequence). V was pared by 1 base and J by 8 bases, with 10 bases between. This CDR3 has 12 amino acids. For the CDR3, the DNA is TGTGCCTGGAGTGCGGGACTTCCTACGCAGTATTTT. It translates to CAWSAGLPTQYF.

This clone occurred once. V and J are TRBV15 and TRBJ2-6; D may be TRBD1 (6 bases). V lost 3 bases and J lost 2, with 14 bases in between. Germline loops: CDR1 LNHNV, CDR2 YYDKDF (reference sequence). CDR3 length: 17 residues. DNA for the CDR3: TGTGCCACCAGCAGCTGGACACAGGGTCCTGGGGCCAACGTCCTGACTTTC. It encodes CATSSWTQGPGANVLTF.

The chain couples TRBV3-1 (or the pseudogene TRBV3-2) to TRBJ2-1, with 8 nucleotides matching TRBD2. Germline assignment: CDR1 LGHDT and CDR2 YNNKEL (reference sequence). V was clipped by 3 bases and J by 4 bases; unmatched bases: 5. The CDR3 consists of 15 residues. DNA for the CDR3: TGTGCCAGCAGCCAGCCGGGACTAGGATACAATGAGCAGTTCTTC. It codes for CASSQPGLGYNEQFF.

The chain carries TRBV3-1 (or the pseudogene TRBV3-2) and TRBJ2-7; D is ambiguous. The CDR3 runs to 13 residues. Germline CDR1 LGHDT, CDR2 YNNKEL (reference sequence). V gave up 1 base and J gave up 3 bases, with 7 bases separating them. The CDR3 here is CASSQGVNYEQYF. The CDR3 nucleotides are TGTGCCAGCAGCCAAGGAGTAAACTACGAGCAGTACTTC.

The chain carries TRBV6-5 and TRBJ2-3; D may be TRBD2 (6 bases). Trimming shortened V by 6 bases and J by 2 bases, and 15 bases separated the two germline ends. The germline V gene has CDR1 MNHEY and CDR2 SVGAGI. The CDR3 covers 15 residues. DNA for the CDR3: TGTGCCAGCAGGCCCCTGGCGGGGTCCACAGATACGCAGTATTTT. It specifies CASRPLAGSTDTQYF.

The chain employs TRBV29-1 and TRBJ2-6; TRBD2 might be the D (5 bases). CDR3 length: 16 residues. CDR1 SQVTM and CDR2 ANQGSEA come from the germline V gene. The V end lost 0 bases, the J end lost 0 bases, and 9 bases lay between the germline ends. This chain's CDR3 is CSVEDAGLSGANVLTF. CDR3 bases: TGCAGCGTTGAAGACGCAGGACTCTCTGGGGCCAACGTCCTGACTTTC.

This chain connects TRBV10-3 to TRBJ2-7, with 8 bases lining up with TRBD2. Germline CDR1 and CDR2: ENHRY and SYGVKD. The junction had 14 bases not matched to a gene; V was cut back by 6 bases and J by 7 bases. The CDR3 loop spans 15 amino acids. CDR3 coding DNA: TGTGCCATCAGGCCGGGACTAGAAGTCGAATTTGAGCAGTACTTC. Translating gives CAIRPGLEVEFEQYF.

The chain couples TRBV28 to TRBJ1-3, with 8 bases matching TRBD1. The V and J ends lost 3 bases and 4 bases, in that order; junction bases with no gene match: 5. The CDR3 has 15 amino acids. Germline V lookup: CDR1 MDHEN, CDR2 SYDVKM. CDR3 loop: CASSFSDRVGNTIYF. As DNA, the CDR3 is TGTGCCAGCAGTTTTTCGGACAGGGTGGGAAACACCATATATTTT.

V gene TRBV5-4 combines with J gene TRBJ2-7, with 7 bases lining up with TRBD1. V was pared by 0 bases and J by 2 bases, with 5 bases of the junction left unmatched. The CDR3 totals 15 residues. In germline, CDR1 is SGHNT, CDR2 YYREEE (reference sequence). In DNA, the CDR3 is TGTGCCAGCAGCTTGGGAGGGGGCCCCACCTACGAGCAGTACTTC. Residues: CASSLGGGPTYEQYF.

V gene TRBV9 combines with J gene TRBJ1-1; TRBD1 might be the D (6 bases). The CDR3 consists of 17 residues. Germline V gene data show CDR1 as SGDLS and CDR2 as YYNGEE. V lost 3 bases, J lost 0 bases, and 18 bases lay in between. This chain's CDR3 is CASSAAKGETMNTEAFF. The CDR3 nucleotides read TGTGCCAGCAGCGCCGCGAAGGGGGAGACCATGAACACTGAAGCTTTCTTT.

The chain links TRBV6-6 to TRBJ1-1; perhaps TRBD1 as D (6 bases). This CDR3 has 13 amino acids. Germline CDR1 is MNHNY and CDR2 is SVGAGI (reference sequence). Trimming cost V 4 bases and J 4 bases, with 10 bases left between them. CDR3 DNA: TGTGCCAGCAGTTCAGGGGTAATCACTGAAGCTTTCTTT. This sequence encodes CASSSGVITEAFF.

The V call is TRBV7-2, the J call TRBJ1-1; maybe TRBD1 (5 bases). This CDR3 is built from 14 residues. Trimming took off 5 bases at V and 0 bases at J, with 10 bases between the two ends. Germline V lookup: CDR1 SGHTA, CDR2 FQGNSA. The CDR3 sequence is CASSPGALNTEAFF. CDR3 in DNA: TGTGCCAGCAGCCCTGGGGCCCTGAACACTGAAGCTTTCTTT.

The chain is built from TRBV7-2 and TRBJ2-4, with 7 bases identical to TRBD1. The V gene end was trimmed by 3 bases and the J gene end by 3 bases; junction bases not matched to a gene: 5. Germline lookup yields CDR1 SGHTA and CDR2 FQGNSA. This CDR3 has 15 amino acids. The CDR3 protein is CASSLLTGNKNIQYF. DNA of the CDR3: TGTGCCAGCAGCTTGTTGACAGGGAACAAAAACATTCAGTACTTC.

This chain links TRBV3-1 (or the pseudogene TRBV3-2) with TRBJ2-4; a possible D gene is TRBD1 (6 bases). Trimming shortened V by 7 bases and J by 8 bases, and 18 bases separated the two germline ends. CDR3 length equals 14 residues. The V gene's germline CDR1 is LGHDT and CDR2 YNNKEL (reference sequence). In DNA form, the CDR3 reads TGTGCCAGCACCTTAACAGGGAATGGGGACATTCAGTACTTC. This sequence encodes CASTLTGNGDIQYF.

The chain has TRBV3-1 (or the pseudogene TRBV3-2) and TRBJ2-7; 10 nucleotides align to TRBD2. The CDR3 covers 15 residues. Germline V gives CDR1 LGHDT, CDR2 YNNKEL (reference sequence). After removal of 3 bases from V and 6 bases from J, the junction contained 8 bases not matched to a gene. CDR3 coding DNA: TGTGCCAGCAGCCATCAACCGGGACTAGCGTCCGAGCAGTACTTC. Encoded protein: CASSHQPGLASEQYF.

V and J are TRBV7-9 and TRBJ2-1, with 8 bases lining up with TRBD2. V shed 6 bases, J shed 2 bases, and the junction held 0 bases outside the gene matches. This CDR3 contains 13 residues. Per the germline V gene, CDR1 is SEHNR and CDR2 is FQNEAQ (reference sequence). The CDR3 is CASRLAAYNEQFF. In DNA, the CDR3 is TGTGCCAGCAGACTAGCGGCCTACAATGAGCAGTTCTTC.